A single T cell receptor (beta chain) is shown here with its context. Antigen: not known. This sample is part of a study of T cells in Graves' hyperthyroidism and ophthalmopathy. Study observations and caveats: Expanded thyroid clonotypes (above 0.001) were mostly also found in blood.

Amplification of TCR beta CDR3 regions was performed using RNA transcripts as template. The HTBI primer set drove a first-round RT-PCR of the TCR CDR3. A single record per CDR3 protein comes from TCRdb applying MiXCR to the multiplex PCR reads. Of roughly 510,000 distinct CDR3 sequences in the sample, 35% to 50% were seen once. Investigators excluded patients with uncontrolled infection, other autoimmune disease, pregnancy or lactation. Sequencing input: peripheral blood or thyroid tissue (not recorded which). The source of this sequence is an adult woman with Graves' disease, either hyperthyroidism or ophthalmopathy (not recorded which).

Written as DNA, the CDR3 is TGTGCCATCAGCCACCAGCATTTT. As protein: CAISHQHF. The chain links TRBV10-3 to TRBJ1-5, with D uncertain. V shed 6 bases and J shed 12 bases, with 3 bases lying between them. The CDR3 has 8 amino acids. In germline, CDR1 is ENHRY, CDR2 SYGVKD.